These T cell receptor beta chains were read from a single sample in a study of T-cell reconstitution after alpha-beta-depleted transplantation in children. One entry per CDR3 protein results from TCRdb running MiXCR on the PCR reads. The data show about 110,000 distinct CDR3 sequences, 10% seen once. The sequencing here drew on PBMCs from the stem cell graft donor, taken from the stem cell graft. These TCRs come from a human donor who donated a stem cell graft to a child with acute lymphoblastic leukemia. CDR3s include the opening cysteine and the closing phenylalanine or tryptophan. A D gene is named only where the DNA matches it firmly. The size of a clone is reported for some rows only, either as once, few or many, or as a class for expanded clones.

v_call: TRBV20-1; clone_size: many; j_call: TRBJ2-7; d_call: -; cdr3_aa: CSADYGGEQYF; cdr3_nt: TGCAGTGCGGATTACGGAGGCGAGCAGTACTTC
v_call: TRBV29-1; clone_size: many; j_call: TRBJ1-1; d_call: -; cdr3_aa: CSVEDADGGYMNTEAFF; cdr3_nt: TGCAGCGTTGAAGATGCGGACGGAGGGTACATGAACACTGAAGCTTTCTTT
v_call: TRBV27; clone_size: many; j_call: TRBJ2-2; d_call: TRBD1; cdr3_aa: CASSPRTGPYTGELFF; cdr3_nt: TGTGCCAGCAGCCCGAGGACAGGGCCGTACACCGGGGAGCTGTTTTTT
v_call: TRBV12-3/TRBV12-4; clone_size: many; j_call: TRBJ2-5; d_call: TRBD1; cdr3_aa: CASSLGGTVQETQYF; cdr3_nt: TGTGCCAGCAGTTTAGGGGGGACAGTCCAAGAGACCCAGTACTTC
v_call: TRBV7-8; clone_size: many; j_call: TRBJ1-3; d_call: -; cdr3_aa: CASSLGDIGNTIYF; cdr3_nt: TGTGCCAGCAGCTTAGGGGACATTGGAAACACCATATATTTT
v_call: TRBV5-1; clone_size: many; j_call: TRBJ2-7; d_call: -; cdr3_aa: CASSLGYDYEQYF; cdr3_nt: TGCGCCAGCAGCTTGGGATACGACTACGAGCAGTACTTC
v_call: TRBV12-3/TRBV12-4; clone_size: many; j_call: TRBJ2-3; d_call: -; cdr3_aa: CASTQSRNLDEDTQYF; cdr3_nt: TGTGCCAGCACCCAGTCACGGAATCTCGACGAGGATACGCAGTATTTT
v_call: TRBV2; clone_size: few; j_call: TRBJ2-7; d_call: TRBD2; cdr3_aa: CASTSATSAYEQYF; cdr3_nt: TGTGCCAGCACCTCCGCGACTAGCGCCTACGAGCAGTACTTC
v_call: TRBV6-2/TRBV6-3; clone_size: many; j_call: TRBJ2-7; d_call: TRBD1; cdr3_aa: CASSYVGGQVEQYF; cdr3_nt: TGTGCCAGCAGTTACGTCGGGGGACAGGTCGAGCAGTACTTC
v_call: TRBV10-2; clone_size: -; j_call: TRBJ2-3; d_call: -; cdr3_aa: CASSELGVGTDTQYF; cdr3_nt: TGCGCCAGCAGTGAGTTGGGGGTCGGCACAGATACGCAGTATTTT
v_call: TRBV3-1; clone_size: many; j_call: TRBJ1-2; d_call: -; cdr3_aa: CASSQDWRGTHGYTF; cdr3_nt: TGTGCCAGCAGCCAAGATTGGCGGGGTACCCATGGCTACACCTTC
v_call: TRBV14; clone_size: many; j_call: TRBJ2-1; d_call: -; cdr3_aa: CASSNRRAVEGEQFF; cdr3_nt: TGTGCCAGCAGCAATCGGAGGGCGGTCGAGGGTGAGCAGTTCTTC
v_call: TRBV7-9; clone_size: many; j_call: TRBJ2-4; d_call: TRBD1; cdr3_aa: CASSLDATGVGNIQYF; cdr3_nt: TGTGCCAGCAGCTTAGATGCCACAGGGGTGGGAAACATTCAGTACTTC
v_call: TRBV5-6; clone_size: many; j_call: TRBJ2-3; d_call: -; cdr3_aa: CASSLGYTDTQYF; cdr3_nt: TGTGCCAGCAGCTTAGGGTACACAGATACGCAGTATTTT
v_call: TRBV10-2; clone_size: many; j_call: TRBJ2-7; d_call: -; cdr3_aa: CASRAGENEQYF; cdr3_nt: TGCGCCAGCAGGGCAGGAGAGAACGAGCAGTACTTC
v_call: TRBV10-2; clone_size: -; j_call: TRBJ2-1; d_call: -; cdr3_aa: CASRVGGGNEQFF; cdr3_nt: TGCGCCAGCAGAGTAGGGGGAGGAAATGAGCAGTTCTTC
v_call: TRBV6-2/TRBV6-3; clone_size: many; j_call: TRBJ2-7; d_call: TRBD2; cdr3_aa: CASSYSPGRAPSFYEQYF; cdr3_nt: TGTGCCAGCAGTTACTCCCCTGGGAGGGCCCCATCCTTCTACGAGCAGTACTTC
v_call: TRBV6-2/TRBV6-3; clone_size: many; j_call: TRBJ2-1; d_call: TRBD1; cdr3_aa: CASSWTGTGGYNEQFF; cdr3_nt: TGTGCCAGCAGTTGGACCGGGACAGGGGGGTACAATGAGCAGTTCTTC
v_call: TRBV30; clone_size: -; j_call: TRBJ1-4; d_call: TRBD1; cdr3_aa: CAWDYPGQGNEKLFF; cdr3_nt: TGTGCCTGGGATTATCCGGGACAGGGAAATGAAAAACTGTTTTTT